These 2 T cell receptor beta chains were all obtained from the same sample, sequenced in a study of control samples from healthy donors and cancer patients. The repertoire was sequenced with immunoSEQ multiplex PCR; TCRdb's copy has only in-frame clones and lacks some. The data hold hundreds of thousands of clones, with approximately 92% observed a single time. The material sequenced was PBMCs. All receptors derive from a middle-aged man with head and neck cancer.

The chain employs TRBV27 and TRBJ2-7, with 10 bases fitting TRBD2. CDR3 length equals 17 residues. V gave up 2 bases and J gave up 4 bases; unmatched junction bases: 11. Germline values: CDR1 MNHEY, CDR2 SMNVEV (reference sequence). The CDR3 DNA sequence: TGTGCCAGCAGTTTAGTCAGCGGGGGGGGAGCGATATACGAGCAGTACTTC. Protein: CASSLVSGGGAIYEQYF.

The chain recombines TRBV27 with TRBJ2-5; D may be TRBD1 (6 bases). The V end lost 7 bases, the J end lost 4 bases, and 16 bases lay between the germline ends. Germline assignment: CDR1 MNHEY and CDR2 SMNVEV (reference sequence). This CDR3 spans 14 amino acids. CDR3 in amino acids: CASNARGGRETQYF. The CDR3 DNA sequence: TGTGCCAGCAATGCGAGAGGGGGACGAGAGACCCAGTACTTC.